The 17 T cell receptor beta chains reported below all come from one sample, sequenced in a study of T cells after yellow fever vaccination. TCRdb used MiXCR to reprocess the 5' RACE reads, holding one entry per CDR3 protein. The profile shows around 300,000 distinct CDR3 sequences, over 3.5% of them singletons. The starting material was PBMCs, obtained 15 days after the yellow fever booster vaccination. Receptor source: a man younger than 35 who received the YFV17D yellow fever vaccine.

Written as DNA, the CDR3 is TGTGCCAGCTCAACATTGACAGACCGATACTATGGCTACACCTTC. As protein: CASSTLTDRYYGYTF. V usage is TRBV18 and J usage is TRBJ1-2, with a tentative D call TRBD1 (5 bases). Trimming removed 5 bases at V and 3 bases at J, with 16 bases between. This CDR3 comprises 15 residues. In germline, CDR1 is KGHSH, CDR2 LQKENI. The full variable domain, completed using reference TRBV18 and TRBJ1-2, is NAGVMQNPRHLVRRRGQEARLRCSPMKGHSHVYWYRQLPEEGLKFMVYLQKENIIDESGMPKERFSAEFPKEGPSILRIQQVVRGDSAAYFCASSTLTDRYYGYTFGSGTRLTVV.

This clonotype was recorded many times. J is TRBJ1-1 and V is TRBV27; 7 nucleotides line up with TRBD1. After removal of 5 bases from V and 9 bases from J, the junction contained 9 bases not matched to a gene. Germline CDR1 and CDR2: MNHEY and SMNVEV (reference sequence). The CDR3 loop spans 13 amino acids. The CDR3 sequence: CASSTDYRGQAFF. The CDR3 nucleotides read TGTGCCAGCAGTACCGACTACAGGGGTCAAGCTTTCTTT.

This clonotype was seen many times. The V call is TRBV6-5, the J call TRBJ2-5; D unresolved. Germline lookup yields CDR1 MNHEY and CDR2 SVGAGI. The CDR3 extends over 13 amino acids. V lost 8 bases to trimming and J lost 0 bases, with 10 bases between them. Here the CDR3 reads CASQRSYQETQYF. The CDR3, as DNA: TGTGCCAGCCAGAGGAGTTACCAAGAGACCCAGTACTTC.

This clonotype was detected ten times or more. This rearrangement joins TRBV10-3 to TRBJ1-4, with unresolved D. This CDR3 contains 13 residues. V shed 3 bases and J shed 7 bases, with 9 bases lying between them. The germline CDR1 and CDR2 sequences are ENHRY and SYGVKD. This CDR3 reads CAISEALSEKLFF. The CDR3 DNA reads as TGTGCCATCAGTGAAGCCCTGAGTGAAAAACTGTTTTTT.

The chain combines TRBV24-1 with TRBJ2-3, with D tentatively TRBD1 (5 bases). V was clipped by 7 bases and J by 2 bases, with 12 bases between them. This CDR3 has 14 residues. Germline CDR1 KGHDR, CDR2 SFDVKD. CDR3 DNA: TGTGCCACCAGCATACAGGTCCTCACAGATACGCAGTATTTT. This codes for CATSIQVLTDTQYF.

In this sample, this clonotype turned up a few times. This chain connects TRBV5-1 to TRBJ1-2; 9 positions agree with TRBD1. CDR1 is SGHRS, CDR2 YFSETQ, per germline. Trimming cost V 3 bases and J 8 bases; bases outside gene matches: 8. The CDR3 covers 14 residues. As DNA, the CDR3 is TGCGCCAGCAGCTACGGGACAGGGTCGGACGGCTACACCTTC. Its translation: CASSYGTGSDGYTF.

This clonotype was found a few times. The genes are TRBV3-1 and TRBJ2-2, with a tentative D call TRBD2 (5 bases). The CDR3 sequence is 15 residues long. Trimming removed 2 bases at V and 4 bases at J, with 11 bases between. From germline, CDR1 is LGHDT and CDR2 YNNKEL (reference sequence). This CDR3 is CASSQLAGFTGELFF. The CDR3 DNA sequence: TGTGCCAGCAGCCAACTAGCCGGGTTCACCGGGGAGCTGTTTTTT.

This clonotype has a count of ten or more. The chain has TRBV5-1 and TRBJ1-2; 8 bases map to TRBD1. Germline values: CDR1 SGHRS, CDR2 YFSETQ. The CDR3 sequence is 16 residues long. J lost 4 bases, V lost 7 bases, and 15 bases had no gene match. The DNA of the CDR3 is TGCGCCAGCGGGGAGACAGGGGCCGAGGACCTCTATGGCTACACCTTC. Amino acids: CASGETGAEDLYGYTF. The full variable domain, its missing parts supplied by reference TRBV5-1 and TRBJ1-2, is KAGVTQTPRYLIKTRGQQVTLSCSPISGHRSVSWYQQTPGQGLQFLFEYFSETQRNKGNFPGRFSGRQFSNSRSEMNVSTLELGDSALYLCASGETGAEDLYGYTFGSGTRLTVV.

There are a few counts of this clonotype. The V and J genes are TRBV7-2 and TRBJ2-5, with 10 bases matching TRBD2. Germline CDR1 and CDR2: SGHTA and FQGNSA. Trimming took 2 bases from V and 5 from J; bases not matched to a gene: 11. This CDR3 is 17 amino acids long. The CDR3 here is CASSLSPSGGRGETQYF. The CDR3, as DNA: TGTGCCAGCAGCTTATCTCCTAGCGGGGGCCGAGGGGAGACCCAGTACTTC.

This chain connects TRBV3-1 to TRBJ2-3, with 9 bases fitting TRBD2. The CDR3 runs to 15 residues. Losses at the gene ends were 6 bases for V and 3 bases for J; bases not matched to a gene: 7. Germline V lookup: CDR1 LGHDT, CDR2 YNNKEL (reference sequence). The CDR3, as DNA: TGTGCCAGCAGGCTGGGACTAGCTGTAACAGATACGCAGTATTTT. It translates to CASRLGLAVTDTQYF.

The chain couples TRBV20-1 to TRBJ2-7, with a tentative D call TRBD2 (5 bases). The CDR3 sequence is 11 residues long. V was trimmed by 3 bases and J by 6 bases, leaving 9 bases between them. Germline V gene lookup returns CDR1 DFQATT and CDR2 SNEGSKA (reference sequence). CDR3 residues: CSARGSFEQYV. The CDR3 coding sequence is TGCAGTGCTAGGGGGAGTTTCGAGCAGTACGTC.

The CDR3 sequence is CASSHPGTVEAFF. As DNA, the CDR3 is TGCGCCAGCAGTCATCCCGGGACCGTTGAAGCTTTCTTT. The V gene is TRBV5-1, the J gene TRBJ1-1; TRBD1 might be the D (5 bases). The length of the CDR3 is 13 residues. V was cut by 5 bases and J by 7 bases, with 15 bases left in between. Germline CDR1 reads SGHRS; CDR2 reads YFSETQ. The full variable domain, its missing parts supplied by reference TRBV5-1 and TRBJ1-1, is KAGVTQTPRYLIKTRGQQVTLSCSPISGHRSVSWYQQTPGQGLQFLFEYFSETQRNKGNFPGRFSGRQFSNSRSEMNVSTLELGDSALYLCASSHPGTVEAFFGQGTRLTVV.

Only a few counts were recorded for this clonotype. V usage is TRBV5-1 and J usage is TRBJ2-7, with D possibly being TRBD2 (6 bases). This CDR3 is 15 amino acids long. V shed 6 bases and J shed 3 bases, with 19 bases lying between them. Germline assignment: CDR1 SGHRS and CDR2 YFSETQ. The CDR3 loop is CASTLGGPGLYEQYF. The CDR3 bases are TGCGCCAGCACGCTGGGGGGACCAGGGCTCTACGAGCAGTACTTC. The entire variable domain, with the rest obtained from reference TRBV5-1 and TRBJ2-7, is as follows: KAGVTQTPRYLIKTRGQQVTLSCSPISGHRSVSWYQQTPGQGLQFLFEYFSETQRNKGNFPGRFSGRQFSNSRSEMNVSTLELGDSALYLCASTLGGPGLYEQYFGPGTRLTVT.

This clonotype came up many times. This rearrangement joins TRBV5-1 to TRBJ1-2; no reliable D call. CDR1 is SGHRS, CDR2 YFSETQ, per germline. CDR3 length: 13 residues. Trimming left V 0 bases short and J 6 bases short, with 9 bases between. CDR3 DNA: TGCGCCAGCAGCTTGGACGGGTTGCATGGCTACACCTTC. This encodes CASSLDGLHGYTF.

This clonotype has just a few counts. The chain carries TRBV6-2 or TRBV6-3 and TRBJ2-3; weak D call: TRBD1 (5 bases). The germline V gene encodes CDR1 MNHEY and CDR2 SVGEGT. This CDR3 has 15 amino acids. The V and J ends lost 1 base and 1 base respectively, with 9 bases between them. The CDR3 region is CASSYLGQGTDTQYF. The CDR3 DNA reads TGTGCCAGCAGTTACTTAGGACAAGGCACAGATACGCAGTATTTT.

About this clonotype itself: Since a much larger clone is just one base distant, this may be a read error. The chain recombines TRBV7-2 with TRBJ1-4; 8 nucleotides align to TRBD1. V shed 1 base, J shed 7 bases, and the junction held 2 bases outside the gene matches. The CDR3 covers 14 residues. Germline V gene data show CDR1 as SGHTA and CDR2 as FQGNSA. CDR3 bases: TGTGCCAGCAGCTTAGGGACAGGGTTTGAAAAACTGTTTTTT. It translates to CASSLGTGFEKLFF.

The V and J genes are TRBV7-2 and TRBJ1-1; D uncertain. Germline assignment: CDR1 SGHTA and CDR2 FQGNSA. V was pared by 1 base and J by 4 bases, with 13 bases between. CDR3 length equals 15 residues. The CDR3 DNA is TGTGCCAGCAGCTTAGTCCACTCGATCGGCACTGAAGCTTTCTTT. Translated: CASSLVHSIGTEAFF. The whole variable domain, filled in from reference TRBV7-2 and TRBJ1-1, reads GAGVSQSPSNKVTEKGKDVELRCDPISGHTALYWYRQSLGQGLEFLIYFQGNSAPDKSGLPSDRFSAERTGGSVSTLTIQRTQQEDSAVYLCASSLVHSIGTEAFFGQGTRLTVV.